Sequencing of this TCR beta chain was carried out in a study of T cell repertoires in ileal Crohn's disease. Germline values: CDR1 MGHRA, CDR2 YSYEKL. This CDR3 spans 17 amino acids. V was clipped by 4 bases and J by 4 bases; unmatched bases: 9. The assay was immunoSEQ multiplex PCR, and TCRdb's table has in-frame clones only and misses some. The data show 13,000 to 15,000 clones, roughly 80% seen once. The sample comprised ileal tissue. The chain uses TRBV4-1 and TRBJ2-5; 13 nucleotides agree with TRBD2. The source is an adult with Crohn's disease. The DNA of the CDR3 is TGCGCCAGCAGCCGAACTAGCGGGGGGGCGAGAGGAGAGACCCAGTACTTC. Protein sequence: CASSRTSGGARGETQYF.